This T cell receptor beta chain was profiled in a study of cytomegalovirus exposure and HLA in healthy donors. PCR amplification relied on 60 Vbeta primers (plus 13 Jbeta primers). Sequencing was performed with immunoSEQ multiplex PCR; in TCRdb, only in-frame clones are kept and a portion is missing. The data include more than 140,000 clones; the top ten clones carry approximately 2%. Study-wide findings and caveats: Altogether, 170 or so TCR beta chains were recorded as cytomegalovirus-associated.

Notes on this clone: Its target is unknown.

This CDR3 comprises 18 residues. In germline, CDR1 is LGHNA, CDR2 YSLEER. V trimming: 0 bases; J trimming: 1 base; junction bases outside the gene matches: 10. Input material: PBMCs. V and J are TRBV4-3 and TRBJ1-2; 8 bases are shared with TRBD1. This TCR was recovered from a woman aged 18 to 35 in good health and CMV-seronegative. CDR3 coding DNA: TGCGCCAGCAGCCAAGATACCCCAGGACAGGGTGTTAACTATGGCTACACCTTC. It is translated as CASSQDTPGQGVNYGYTF.